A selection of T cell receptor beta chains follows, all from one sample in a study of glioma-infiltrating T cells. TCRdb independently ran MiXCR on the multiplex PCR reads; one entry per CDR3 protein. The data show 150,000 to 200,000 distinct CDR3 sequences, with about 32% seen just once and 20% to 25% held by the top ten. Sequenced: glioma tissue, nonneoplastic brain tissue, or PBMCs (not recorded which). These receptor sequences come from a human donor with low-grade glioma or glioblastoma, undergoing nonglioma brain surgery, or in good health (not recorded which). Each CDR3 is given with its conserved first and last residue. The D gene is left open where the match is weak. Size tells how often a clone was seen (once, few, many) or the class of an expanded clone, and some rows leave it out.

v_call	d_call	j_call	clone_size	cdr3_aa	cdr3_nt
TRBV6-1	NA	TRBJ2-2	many	CASSEFRNTGELFF	TGTGCCAGCAGTGAATTCAGGAACACCGGGGAGCTGTTTTTT
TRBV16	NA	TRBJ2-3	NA	CASSQSAGSNTQYF	TGTGCCAGCAGCCAATCCGCCGGATCAAATACGCAGTATTTT
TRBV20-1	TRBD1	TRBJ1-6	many	CSARELAGQGGYNSPLHF	TGCAGTGCTAGAGAGCTGGCCGGACAGGGGGGTTATAATTCACCCCTCCACTTT
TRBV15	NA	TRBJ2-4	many	CATSRDTLNIQYF	TGTGCCACCAGCAGAGATACTTTAAACATTCAGTACTTC
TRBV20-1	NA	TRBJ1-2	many	CSAGHSGYGYTF	TGCAGTGCTGGGCATTCAGGGTACGGCTACACCTTC
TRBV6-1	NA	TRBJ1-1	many	CASVNTEAFF	TGTGCCAGTGTGAACACTGAAGCTTTCTTT
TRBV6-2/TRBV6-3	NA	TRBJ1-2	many	CASQSNRDYGYTF	TGTGCCAGCCAGTCAAATAGGGACTATGGCTACACCTTC
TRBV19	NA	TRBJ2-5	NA	CASSIRWGRGETQYF	TGTGCCAGTAGTATCCGGTGGGGCCGGGGAGAGACCCAGTACTTC
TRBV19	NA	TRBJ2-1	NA	CASSTPGLRDGQFF	TGTGCCAGTAGTACTCCGGGCCTACGCGATGGGCAGTTCTTC
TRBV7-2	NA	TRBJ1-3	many	CASSLMWGVRNTIYF	TGTGCCAGCAGCTTAATGTGGGGGGTCAGAAACACCATATATTTT
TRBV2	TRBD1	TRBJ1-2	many	CASSEADREIYGYTF	TGTGCCAGCAGTGAAGCGGACAGGGAAATCTATGGCTACACCTTC
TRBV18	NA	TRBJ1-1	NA	CASSPSTGIVAEAFF	TGTGCCAGCTCACCATCAACAGGCATCGTCGCTGAAGCTTTCTTT
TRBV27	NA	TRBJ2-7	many	CASSLTPTYEQYF	TGTGCCAGCAGTTTGACTCCTACCTACGAGCAGTACTTC
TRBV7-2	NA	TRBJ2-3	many	CASSPGLGPTDTQYF	TGTGCCAGCAGCCCCGGTTTGGGACCCACAGATACGCAGTATTTT
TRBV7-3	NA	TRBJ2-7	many	CASSLGAYSYEQYF	TGTGCCAGCAGCTTAGGGGCCTACTCCTACGAGCAGTACTTC
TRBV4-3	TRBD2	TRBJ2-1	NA	CASSQDLGLAGVEQFF	TGCGCCAGCAGCCAAGATCTGGGGCTAGCGGGAGTAGAGCAGTTCTTC
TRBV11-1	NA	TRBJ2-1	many	CASSLNRQSSYNEQFF	TGTGCCAGCAGCCTAAACCGACAGTCTTCCTACAATGAGCAGTTCTTC
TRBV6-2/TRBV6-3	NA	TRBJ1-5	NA	CASMEMTGGIYSNQPQHF	TGTGCCAGCATGGAGATGACAGGTGGGATTTATAGCAATCAGCCCCAGCATTTT
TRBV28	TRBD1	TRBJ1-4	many	CASSPLQGAYEKLFF	TGTGCCAGCAGTCCCCTACAGGGGGCTTATGAAAAACTGTTTTTT
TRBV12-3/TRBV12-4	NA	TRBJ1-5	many	CASSLYNQPQHF	TGTGCCAGCAGTTTATATAATCAGCCCCAGCATTTT
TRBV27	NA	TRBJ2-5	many	CASSFSRQETQYF	TGTGCCAGCAGTTTCTCTCGCCAAGAGACCCAGTACTTC
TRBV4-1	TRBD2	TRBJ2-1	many	CASSQGLAGGKYNEQFF	TGCGCCAGCAGCCAAGGCCTAGCGGGAGGGAAATACAATGAGCAGTTCTTC
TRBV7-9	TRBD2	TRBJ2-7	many	CASSWIGLATSYEQYF	TGTGCCAGCAGCTGGATCGGACTAGCAACATCCTACGAGCAGTACTTC
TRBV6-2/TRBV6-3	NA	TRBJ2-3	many	CASSYRLISSTDTQYF	TGTGCCAGCAGTTACCGACTTATTTCTAGCACAGATACGCAGTATTTT
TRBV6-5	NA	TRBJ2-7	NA	CTTSYRRGAAEQYF	TGTACCACCAGTTACCGCAGAGGGGCCGCGGAGCAGTACTTC
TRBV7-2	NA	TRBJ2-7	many	CASSLFSLEDYEQYF	TGTGCCAGCAGCTTATTCTCACTGGAGGATTACGAGCAGTACTTC
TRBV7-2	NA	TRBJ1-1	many	CASSLFGTHGAFF	TGTGCCAGCAGCTTATTTGGTACCCACGGCGCTTTCTTT
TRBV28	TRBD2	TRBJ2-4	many	CASSLWGSGGKDIQYF	TGTGCCAGCAGTTTATGGGGTAGCGGGGGTAAAGACATTCAGTACTTC
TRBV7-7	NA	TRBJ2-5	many	CASSTGTVETQYF	TGTGCTAGCAGCACCGGGACTGTCGAGACCCAGTACTTC
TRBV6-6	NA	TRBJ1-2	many	CASSYISANYGYTF	TGTGCCAGCAGTTACATCAGTGCTAACTATGGCTACACCTTC
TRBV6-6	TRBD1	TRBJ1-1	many	CASSYPTLGQMNTEAFF	TGTGCCAGCAGTTACCCCACGCTGGGACAGATGAACACTGAAGCTTTCTTT
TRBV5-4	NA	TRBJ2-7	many	CASSLRGGGYEQYF	TGTGCCAGCAGCTTGCGCGGAGGGGGGTACGAGCAGTACTTC
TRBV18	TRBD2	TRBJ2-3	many	CASSSPTSGPDTQYF	TGTGCCAGCTCATCTCCGACTAGCGGTCCAGATACGCAGTATTTT
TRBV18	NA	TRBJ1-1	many	CASSPEQVNTEAFF	TGTGCCAGCTCACCAGAACAGGTGAACACTGAAGCTTTCTTT
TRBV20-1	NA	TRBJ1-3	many	CSARVGGASVGNTIYF	TGCAGTGCTAGAGTAGGGGGGGCTTCGGTTGGAAACACCATATATTTT
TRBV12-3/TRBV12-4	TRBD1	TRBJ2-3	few	CASSPRTGGTDTQYF	TGTGCCAGCAGCCCAAGGACAGGGGGGACAGATACGCAGTATTTT
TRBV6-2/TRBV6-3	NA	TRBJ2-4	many	CASTSASARSIQYF	TGTGCCAGCACCTCAGCTTCCGCAAGGAGCATTCAGTACTTC
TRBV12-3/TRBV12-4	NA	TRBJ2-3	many	CASATGTDTQYF	TGTGCCAGCGCCACCGGCACAGATACGCAGTATTTT
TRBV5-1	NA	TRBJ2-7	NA	CASSLARFHEQYF	TGCGCCAGCAGCTTGGCCCGGTTCCACGAGCAGTACTTC
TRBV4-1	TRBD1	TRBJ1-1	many	CASSRVGQVNTEAFF	TGCGCCAGCAGCCGAGTGGGACAGGTAAACACTGAAGCTTTCTTT
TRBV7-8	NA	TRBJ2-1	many	CASRLVTGNEQFF	TGTGCCAGCAGGTTAGTCACAGGGAATGAGCAGTTCTTC
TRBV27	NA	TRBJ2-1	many	CASSLGLKGISNNEQFF	TGTGCCAGCAGTTTAGGCCTTAAGGGGATTTCAAACAATGAGCAGTTCTTC
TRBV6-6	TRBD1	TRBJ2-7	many	CASSYSWAGGTYEQYF	TGTGCCAGCAGTTACTCTTGGGCAGGGGGAACCTACGAGCAGTACTTC
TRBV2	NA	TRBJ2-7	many	CASQINYSYEQYF	TGTGCCAGCCAGATCAATTACTCCTACGAGCAGTACTTC
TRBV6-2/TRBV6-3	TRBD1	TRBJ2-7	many	CASSYRTGTGPYEQYF	TGTGCCAGCAGTTACCGAACCGGGACAGGGCCCTACGAGCAGTACTTC
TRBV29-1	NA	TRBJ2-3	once	CSVAPDSTDTQYF	TGCAGCGTCGCCCCGGACAGCACAGATACGCAGTATTTT
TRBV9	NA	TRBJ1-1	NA	CASSAVNTEAFF	TGTGCCAGCAGCGCCGTAAACACTGAAGCTTTCTTT
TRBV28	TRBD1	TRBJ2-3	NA	CASRTPGQTTDTQYF	TGTGCCAGCAGGACTCCGGGACAGACCACAGATACGCAGTATTTT